These T cell receptor beta chains were read from a single sample in a study of T cell responses to AZD1222 COVID-19 vaccine. TCRdb's table, derived via immunoSEQ multiplex PCR, lists solely in-frame clones and lacks some. Here the sample spans fewer than 120,000 clones, approximately 94% being singletons. Here the sequenced sample was peripheral blood, taken 28 days after the second AZD1222 dose. These receptors all come from an adult who received the AZD1222 COVID-19 vaccine. The CDR3 runs from the conserved cysteine through the conserved F or W. D genes are given only for firm matches. Clone size, where shown, is once, few, many, or a class for clones that have expanded.

abundance	v_gene	j_gene	d_gene	CDR3nt	CDR3aa
.	TRBV9	TRBJ1-5	TRBD1	TGTGCCAGCAGCAGGGGACAGGGAACGAATCAGCCCCAGCATTTT	CASSRGQGTNQPQHF
.	TRBV6-4	TRBJ1-2	.	TGTGCCAGCAGTGACGGCACAGGGAGTAACTATGGCTACACCTTC	CASSDGTGSNYGYTF
.	TRBV11-2	TRBJ2-1	.	TGTGCCAGCAGCTTAGTATCGGAGGGAAACAATGAGCAGTTCTTC	CASSLVSEGNNEQFF
.	TRBV29-1	TRBJ2-7	TRBD1	TGCAGCGTTGAAGTCTGGGGACAGCCGTACGAGCAGTACTTC	CSVEVWGQPYEQYF
.	TRBV3-1/TRBV3-2	TRBJ1-2	.	TGTGCCAGCAGCCAAACACAGGGCTGGGCTGGCTACACCTTC	CASSQTQGWAGYTF
.	TRBV19	TRBJ1-5	.	TGTGCCAGTAGTTTCTTATGGGGACTTCAGGAATCCAATCAGCCCCAGCATTTT	CASSFLWGLQESNQPQHF
once	TRBV15	TRBJ1-1	.	TGTGCCACCAGCTGGGGGATGGGAGACACTGAAGCTTTCTTT	CATSWGMGDTEAFF
.	TRBV12-5	TRBJ2-1	.	TGTGCTAGTGGTTTTCGGGAGTACAATGAGCAGTTCTTC	CASGFREYNEQFF
.	TRBV7-9	TRBJ2-5	.	TGTGCCAGCAGCTTTTCAGAGGAGACCCAGTACTTC	CASSFSEETQYF
.	TRBV10-2	TRBJ1-2	.	TGCGCCAGCAGTGATAGTCCAATAGTGGGTGGCTACACCTTC	CASSDSPIVGGYTF
.	TRBV6-5	TRBJ2-1	.	TGTGCCAGCAGTTCCCCTTGGACTTTCCGCCATGAGCAGTTCTTC	CASSSPWTFRHEQFF
once	TRBV11-2	TRBJ2-1	.	TGTGCCAGCACCACGCGGGGGCCGAACTACAATGAGCAGTTCTTC	CASTTRGPNYNEQFF
.	TRBV18	TRBJ1-5	TRBD1	TGTGCCAGCTCGCCAACAGGGGCGAATAGCAATCAGCCCCAGCATTTT	CASSPTGANSNQPQHF
.	TRBV6-1	TRBJ1-6	.	TGTGCCAGCAGTGAAGACGTCGGATGGGCCTATAATTCACCCCTCCACTTT	CASSEDVGWAYNSPLHF
.	TRBV3-1/TRBV3-2	TRBJ2-7	.	TGTGCCAGCAGCCAATGGACTAAAGCCTACGAGCAGTACTTC	CASSQWTKAYEQYF
.	TRBV5-4	TRBJ1-4	.	TGTGCCAGCAGCACAGAGGGTGAAAAACTGTTTTTT	CASSTEGEKLFF
.	TRBV5-4	TRBJ2-1	TRBD2	TGTGCCAGCAGCGGGCGACTAGCGGGGGGAAGTGAGCAGTTCTTC	CASSGRLAGGSEQFF
.	TRBV25-1	TRBJ1-5	.	TGTGCCAGCTCTAAATCGGGCAATCAGCCCCAGCATTTT	CASSKSGNQPQHF
once	TRBV5-1	TRBJ1-4	.	TGCGCCAGCAGGAAACAGGTACGGCCGGAAAAACTGTTTTTT	CASRKQVRPEKLFF
.	TRBV3-1/TRBV3-2	TRBJ2-3	TRBD1	TGTGCCAGCAGCCCTATCTGGGGTCGGACAGGGGTACGGGGTACGCAGTATTTT	CASSPIWGRTGVRGTQYF
.	TRBV28	TRBJ1-4	TRBD1	TGTGCCACCCGACAGGGACCTTTTAATGAAAAACTGTTTTTT	CATRQGPFNEKLFF
once	TRBV2	TRBJ1-5	.	TGTGCCAGCAGACAGCCCCTTAGCAATCAGCCCCAGCATTTT	CASRQPLSNQPQHF
once	TRBV25-1	TRBJ1-4	.	TGTGCCAGCAGTGAATTGGGGCAACCAGCCCCAAATGAAAAACTGTTTTTT	CASSELGQPAPNEKLFF
.	TRBV24-1	TRBJ2-3	.	TGTGCCACCAGTGATCCGCAACGGTTAGGCACAGATACGCAGTATTTT	CATSDPQRLGTDTQYF
once	TRBV3-1/TRBV3-2	TRBJ1-2	TRBD1	TGTGCCAGCAGCCAGAACGACAGGGAATTAGGCTACACCTTC	CASSQNDRELGYTF
.	TRBV29-1	TRBJ1-4	TRBD1	TGCAGCGTTGCTGGGGGACAGTTTAATGAAAAACTGTTTTTT	CSVAGGQFNEKLFF
.	TRBV20-1	TRBJ1-1	TRBD1	TGCAGTGTTTACAGGGGAACTGAAGCTTTCTTT	CSVYRGTEAFF
.	TRBV5-1	TRBJ2-3	TRBD2	TGCGCCAGCAGCTTCACGGGAGGGGGCACAGATACGCAGTATTTT	CASSFTGGGTDTQYF